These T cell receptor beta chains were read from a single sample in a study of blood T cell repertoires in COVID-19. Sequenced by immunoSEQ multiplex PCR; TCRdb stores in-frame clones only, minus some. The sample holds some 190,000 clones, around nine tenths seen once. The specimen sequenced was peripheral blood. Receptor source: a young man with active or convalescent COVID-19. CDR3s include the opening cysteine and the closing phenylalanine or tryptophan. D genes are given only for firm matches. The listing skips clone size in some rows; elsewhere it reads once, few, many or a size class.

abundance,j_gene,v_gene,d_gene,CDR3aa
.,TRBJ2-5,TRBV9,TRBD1,CASSATGGWETQYF
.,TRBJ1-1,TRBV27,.,CASSFGAEVNTEAFF
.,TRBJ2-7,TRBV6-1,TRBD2,CASSAPTSGRVYEQYF
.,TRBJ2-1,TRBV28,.,CASGSGLAGWGFFF
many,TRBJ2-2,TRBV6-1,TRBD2,CASSGGTSENTGELFF
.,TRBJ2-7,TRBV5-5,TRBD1,CASSLKSTGKYEQYF
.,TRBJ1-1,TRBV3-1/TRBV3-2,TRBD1,CASSLSDRAPRTEAFF
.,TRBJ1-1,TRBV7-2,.,CASSLVVGQTEAFF
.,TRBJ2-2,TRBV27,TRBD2,CASTLLAGAGELFF
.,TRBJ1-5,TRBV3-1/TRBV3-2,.,CASSQGTRGNQPQHF
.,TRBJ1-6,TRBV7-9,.,CASSPSSPLHF